The sequence of this TCR beta chain was determined in a study of T-cell memory formation after mild COVID-19. Study-wide findings and caveats: Clones contracting day 15 to 85 were balanced CD4/CD8; later expanders leaned CD4+. Memory sampled before infection contained some responding clones, suggesting cross-reactive memory joined. CM and EM subsets held most contracting CD4+ clones; EMRA held CD8+ ones.

Concerning this clonotype: Its specificity is unknown.

This CDR3 region has 14 residues. Germline-derived CDR1 and CDR2 are SEHNR and FQNEAQ (reference sequence). V lost 0 bases to trimming and J lost 2 bases, with 7 bases between them. TCRdb recomputed calls from the 5' RACE reads with MiXCR, one row per CDR3 protein. The table lists 90,000 to 120,000 distinct CDR3 sequences, over 8.5% of them singletons, with about 40% in the top ten. The sequencing sample was made of PBMCs or a T cell subset sorted from them (not recorded which). The sequence was collected from a man younger than 35 who had mild COVID-19 (a few samples of this study predate the infection). Cell type and time point are not known. The chain carries TRBV7-9 and TRBJ1-2; D is unresolved. The chain's CDR3 is CASSLAMRNYGYTF. The CDR3 DNA sequence: TGTGCCAGCAGCTTAGCAATGAGAAACTATGGCTACACCTTC.